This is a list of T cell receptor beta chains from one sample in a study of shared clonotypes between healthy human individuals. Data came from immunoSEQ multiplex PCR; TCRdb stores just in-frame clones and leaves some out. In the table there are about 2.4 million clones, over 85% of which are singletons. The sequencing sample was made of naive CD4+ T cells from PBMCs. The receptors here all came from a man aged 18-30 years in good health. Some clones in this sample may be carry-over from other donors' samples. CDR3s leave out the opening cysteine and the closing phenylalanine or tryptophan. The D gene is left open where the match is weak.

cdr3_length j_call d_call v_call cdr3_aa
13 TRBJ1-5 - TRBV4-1 ASSQAQGSDQPQH
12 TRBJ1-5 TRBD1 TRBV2 ASMGTASNQPQH
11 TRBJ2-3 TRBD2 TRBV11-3 ASKGRGTDTQY
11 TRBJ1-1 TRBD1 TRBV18 ASSPNRGPEAF
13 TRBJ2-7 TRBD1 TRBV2 ASRLDRVLSYEQY
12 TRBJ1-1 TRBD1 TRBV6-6 ASSRQGESTEAF
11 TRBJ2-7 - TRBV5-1 ASSLQPLYEQY
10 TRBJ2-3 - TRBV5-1 ASSPGADTQY
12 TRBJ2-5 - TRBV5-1 ASSLVPDQETQY
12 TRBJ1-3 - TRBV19 ASSALSSGNTIY
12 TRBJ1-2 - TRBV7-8 ASSQMRNYYGYT
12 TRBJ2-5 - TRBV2 ASSEGRGEETQY
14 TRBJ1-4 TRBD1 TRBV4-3 ASSQVRGTGEEKLF
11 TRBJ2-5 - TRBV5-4 ASSLSNGETQY
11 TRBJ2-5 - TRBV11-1 ASSPHTEETQY
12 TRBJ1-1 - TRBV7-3 ASSVGRLNTEAF
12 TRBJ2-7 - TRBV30 AWSVQGSPDEQY
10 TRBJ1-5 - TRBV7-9 ASSLPNQPQH
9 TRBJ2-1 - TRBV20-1 SQGRFNEQF
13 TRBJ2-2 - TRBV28 ASSSGGPNTGELF
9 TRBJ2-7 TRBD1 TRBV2 ASGTVNEQY
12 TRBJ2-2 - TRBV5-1 ASSLTGLTGELF
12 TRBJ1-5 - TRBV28 ATAREVSNQPQH
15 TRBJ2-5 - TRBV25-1 ASSEYRGQGTKETQY
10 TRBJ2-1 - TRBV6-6 ASSYSGDVQF
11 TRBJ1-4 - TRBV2 ASSLNPGAKLF
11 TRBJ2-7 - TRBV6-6 ASSRSQGYEQY
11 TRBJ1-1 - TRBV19 ASSGVVGTEAF
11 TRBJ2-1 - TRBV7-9 ASSPGTPNEQF
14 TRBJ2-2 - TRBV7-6 ASSLLGRQNTGELF
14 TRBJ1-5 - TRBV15 ATSRWGRGGNQPQH
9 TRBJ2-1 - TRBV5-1 ASTQNNEQF
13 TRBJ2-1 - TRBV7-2 ASSPSIGSYNEQF
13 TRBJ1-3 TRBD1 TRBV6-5 ASSYQGAVGNTIY
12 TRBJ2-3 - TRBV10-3 AISADTPADTQY
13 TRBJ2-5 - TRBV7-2 ASSLIPGPQETQY
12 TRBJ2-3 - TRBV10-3 AINRQFRTDTQY
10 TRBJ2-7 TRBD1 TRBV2 ASRGQVYEQY
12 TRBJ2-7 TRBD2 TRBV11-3 ASSRTSASYEQY
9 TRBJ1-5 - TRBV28 ASRPKQPQH
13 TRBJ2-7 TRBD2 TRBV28 ASAKALAGSSEQY
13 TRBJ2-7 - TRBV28 ASSLWQGYLFEQY
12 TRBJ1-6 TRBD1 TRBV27 ASRPGQRNSPLH
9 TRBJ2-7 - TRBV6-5 ASGQGYEQY
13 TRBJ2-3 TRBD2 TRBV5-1 ASRLAGGVPDTQY
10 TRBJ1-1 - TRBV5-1 ASSSEGTEAF